The 5 T cell receptor beta chains below all came from one sample that was sequenced in a study of blood T cell repertoires in COVID-19. The assay was immunoSEQ multiplex PCR, and TCRdb's table has in-frame clones only and misses some. The table lists about 310,000 clones, around 90% of them singletons. Sequences were obtained from peripheral blood. These receptor sequences come from a woman aged 40 to 50 with COVID-19, enrolled during active disease.

This chain uses TRBV2 with TRBJ2-7; D is unresolved. The CDR3 is made up of 14 amino acids. Trimming took off 6 bases at V and 1 base at J, with 13 bases between the two ends. Germline V lookup: CDR1 SNHLY, CDR2 FYNNEI. The CDR3 nucleotides read TGTGCCAGCAGGTCAGAGGTTGCATCCTACGAGCAGTACTTC. Residues: CASRSEVASYEQYF. Supplemented by reference TRBV2 and TRBJ2-7, the full variable domain reads EPEVTQTPSHQVTQMGQEVILRCVPISNHLYFYWYRQILGQKVEFLVSFYNNEISEKSEIFDDQFSVERPDGSNFTLKIRSTKLEDSAMYFCASRSEVASYEQYFGPGTRLTVT.

The rearrangement joins TRBV6-5 to TRBJ2-1; D is perhaps TRBD2 (5 bases). This CDR3 spans 14 amino acids. Germline values: CDR1 MNHEY, CDR2 SVGAGI. V was shortened by 6 bases and J by 10 bases, with 19 bases between the two germline ends. The CDR3 sequence: CASSLTSWGGEQFF. The CDR3 DNA is TGTGCCAGCAGCCTAACTAGTTGGGGTGGGGAGCAGTTCTTC.

For this clone: The junction shows a germline mismatch at one end, possibly a read error. The rearrangement joins TRBV7-7 to TRBJ2-5; the D gene is possibly TRBD1 (8 bases). Germline V gene sequence: CDR1 SSHAT, CDR2 FNYEAQ (reference sequence). This CDR3 is 15 amino acids long. The CDR3: CASSSWTGRGETQYF. CDR3 sequence (DNA): TGTGCTAGCAGCTCCTGGACAGGGCGGGGGGAGACCCAGTACTTC.

V and J are TRBV9 and TRBJ1-1; 7 bases line up with TRBD1. J was trimmed by 8 bases and V by 3 bases; bases with no gene match: 4. Germline V gene lookup returns CDR1 SGDLS and CDR2 YYNGEE. The CDR3 has 12 amino acids. The CDR3 loop reads CASSAQTGEAFF. The DNA of the CDR3 is TGTGCCAGCAGCGCCCAGACAGGGGAAGCTTTCTTT.

The chain uses TRBV28 and TRBJ1-5; the match to TRBD1 covers 9 bases. This CDR3 has 18 residues. CDR1 is MDHEN, CDR2 SYDVKM, per germline. The J segment lost 1 base and the V segment lost 4 bases, leaving 11 bases of the junction unmatched. CDR3 residues: CASSSLPGQGFSNQPQHF. CDR3 in DNA: TGTGCCAGCAGTTCGCTTCCGGGACAGGGTTTCAGCAATCAGCCCCAGCATTTT.